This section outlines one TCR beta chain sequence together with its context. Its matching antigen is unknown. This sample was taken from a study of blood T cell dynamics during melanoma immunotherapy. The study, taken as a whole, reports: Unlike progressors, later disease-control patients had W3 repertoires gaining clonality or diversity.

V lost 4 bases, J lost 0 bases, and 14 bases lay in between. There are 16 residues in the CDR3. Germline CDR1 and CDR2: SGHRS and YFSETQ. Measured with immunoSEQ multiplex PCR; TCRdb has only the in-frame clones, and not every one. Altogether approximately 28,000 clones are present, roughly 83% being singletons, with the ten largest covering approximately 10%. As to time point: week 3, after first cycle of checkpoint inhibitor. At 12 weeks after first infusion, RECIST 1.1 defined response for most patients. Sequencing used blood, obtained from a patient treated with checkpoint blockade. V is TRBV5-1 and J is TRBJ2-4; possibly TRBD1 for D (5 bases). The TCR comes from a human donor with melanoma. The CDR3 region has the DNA TGCGCCAGCAGCCCGACAGACACATTAGCCAAAAACATTCAGTACTTC. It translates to CASSPTDTLAKNIQYF.